This entry lists 29 T cell receptor beta chains sequenced from one sample in a study of OX40 agonist ivuxolimab in advanced cancers. This table comes from immunoSEQ multiplex PCR, and its TCRdb copy is limited to in-frame clones, with some not included. The data hold about 110,000 clones, with just over 90% observed a single time. The source material was CD4+ or CD8+ T cells sorted from blood, sampled in a trial of the OX40 agonist ivuxolimab. The origin of the receptors is an adult with an advanced solid tumor such as melanoma, head and neck, liver or kidney cancer.

In its sample, this clone was seen once. The J gene is TRBJ2-1, the V gene TRBV7-9, with TRBD2 matching 10 bases. Germline V gives CDR1 SEHNR, CDR2 FQNEAQ (reference sequence). Trimming took 1 base from V and 4 from J; bases not matched to a gene: 7. This CDR3 spans 17 amino acids. The CDR3 is CASSLGGGTSEYNEQFF. CDR3 bases: TGTGCCAGCAGCTTAGGGGGCGGGACTAGCGAGTACAATGAGCAGTTCTTC.

This chain uses TRBV27 with TRBJ2-7; possibly TRBD2 for D (5 bases). Germline V gene data show CDR1 as MNHEY and CDR2 as SMNVEV (reference sequence). Trimming shortened V by 5 bases and J by 3 bases, and 17 bases separated the two germline ends. The CDR3 is 15 amino acids. CDR3 DNA sequence: TGTGCCAGCAGTCTTAAACCAGGAGGAATCTACGAGCAGTACTTC. The encoded protein is CASSLKPGGIYEQYF.

J is TRBJ2-5 and V is TRBV15, with D uncertain. V was clipped by 0 bases and J by 1 base, with 6 bases between them. Germline V gene data show CDR1 as LNHNV and CDR2 as YYDKDF (reference sequence). This CDR3 is 14 amino acids long. CDR3 sequence: CATSRDLIQETQYF. CDR3 bases: TGTGCCACCAGCAGAGATCTCATCCAAGAGACCCAGTACTTC.

The chain has TRBV7-3 and TRBJ2-1; D not resolved. The CDR3 covers 13 residues. V lost 2 bases, J lost 6 bases, and 8 bases lay in between. Per the germline V gene, CDR1 is SGHTA and CDR2 is FQGTGA. This CDR3 reads CASSLPFPNEQFF. CDR3 sequence (DNA): TGTGCCAGCAGCTTACCCTTTCCCAATGAGCAGTTCTTC.

The genes are TRBV19 and TRBJ1-1, with a possible D match to TRBD1 (5 bases). The CDR3 length is 14 residues. From germline, CDR1 is LNHDA and CDR2 SQIVND (reference sequence). Trimming removed 4 bases at V and 5 bases at J, with 14 bases between. CDR3 region: CASSSRAGATEAFF. CDR3 nucleotide sequence: TGTGCCAGTAGTAGCAGGGCCGGGGCAACTGAAGCTTTCTTT.

V and J are TRBV27 and TRBJ1-2; possible D gene TRBD1, 5 bases. The CDR3 consists of 13 residues. Germline V CDR1 and CDR2: MNHEY, SMNVEV (reference sequence). V lost 5 bases, J lost 6 bases, and 13 bases lay in between. This CDR3 reads CASSPQWGDGYTF. DNA of the CDR3: TGTGCCAGCAGTCCCCAGTGGGGGGATGGCTACACCTTC.

This clone has only a few counts. This chain joins TRBV5-1 and TRBJ1-5; perhaps TRBD1 as D (5 bases). Trimming cost V 0 bases and J 5 bases, with 6 bases left between them. This CDR3 is 13 amino acids long. Looked up from germline, CDR1 is SGHRS and CDR2 is YFSETQ. The CDR3 region is CASSLAGDQPQHF. CDR3 nucleotides: TGCGCCAGCAGCTTGGCGGGGGATCAGCCCCAGCATTTT.

The chain links TRBV5-1 to TRBJ2-5; D not resolved. This CDR3 comprises 12 residues. Trimming took off 5 bases at V and 4 bases at J, with 9 bases between the two ends. Germline CDR1 reads SGHRS; CDR2 reads YFSETQ. The CDR3: CASRLERETQYF. CDR3 nucleotides: TGCGCCAGCAGACTGGAGCGAGAGACCCAGTACTTC.

The chain employs TRBV11-2 and TRBJ2-3, with 8 positions matching TRBD2. The CDR3 covers 15 residues. V gave up 5 bases and J gave up 5 bases; unmatched junction bases: 9. Per germline, CDR1 SGHAT and CDR2 FQNNGV. The CDR3 reads CASSQSGGRGDTQYF. For the CDR3, the DNA is TGTGCCAGCAGCCAGAGCGGGGGACGAGGAGATACGCAGTATTTT.

This chain uses TRBV10-3 with TRBJ2-7; 12 bases match TRBD1. The CDR3 is made up of 15 amino acids. The germline V gene has CDR1 ENHRY and CDR2 SYGVKD. After removal of 7 bases from V and 0 bases from J, the junction contained 4 bases not matched to a gene. The CDR3 DNA sequence: TGTGCCATCAAGGGGACAGGGGGCCCCTCCTACGAGCAGTACTTC. This translates into CAIKGTGGPSYEQYF.

V is TRBV5-4 and J is TRBJ1-6; 9 nucleotides match TRBD1. V was pared by 4 bases and J by 8 bases, with 19 bases of the junction left unmatched. This CDR3 has 19 amino acids. Per germline, CDR1 SGHNT and CDR2 YYREEE (reference sequence). This chain's CDR3 is CASSNGGVGQGTGDSPLHF. The DNA of the CDR3 is TGTGCCAGCAGCAATGGGGGGGTAGGACAGGGGACAGGAGATTCACCCCTCCACTTT.

The genes are TRBV15 and TRBJ1-5, with no clear D. With 4 bases removed from V and 7 bases from J, the gap between germline ends came to 17 bases. Germline V gives CDR1 LNHNV, CDR2 YYDKDF (reference sequence). This CDR3 has 15 amino acids. The CDR3 sequence: CATSTSGSLVQPQHF. CDR3 coding DNA: TGTGCCACCAGCACCTCCGGCTCCCTAGTCCAGCCCCAGCATTTT.

Concerning this clone: A junction end diverges from the germline sequence, so it may reflect a read error. The V call is TRBV7-9, the J call TRBJ2-7; the match to TRBD1 covers 9 bases. Germline CDR1 SEHNR, CDR2 FQNEAQ (reference sequence). CDR3 length: 15 amino acids. The CDR3 region is CASSLPDRGIFPQSF. CDR3 DNA sequence: TGTGCCAGCAGCTTACCGGACAGGGGTATTTTTCCGCAGAGCTTC.

The chain recombines TRBV9 with TRBJ1-3; D not certain. Germline CDR1 SGDLS, CDR2 YYNGEE. CDR3 length equals 13 residues. V lost 3 bases and J 3 bases, leaving 7 bases between the germline ends. The CDR3 region has the DNA TGTGCCAGCAGCGAAATTTTTGGAAACACCATATATTTT. It is translated as CASSEIFGNTIYF.

The chain employs TRBV5-5 and TRBJ1-2; 11 positions agree with TRBD1. V was pared by 4 bases and J by 4 bases, with 12 bases of the junction left unmatched. The CDR3 runs 17 residues. The germline CDR1 and CDR2 sequences are SGHKS and YYEKEE (reference sequence). The CDR3 protein is CASSPGTGGAASYGYTF. The CDR3 DNA sequence: TGTGCCAGCAGCCCGGGGACAGGGGGGGCTGCTTCCTATGGCTACACCTTC.

The rearrangement joins TRBV5-6 to TRBJ1-1, with D possibly TRBD1 on 5 matching bases. V was cut by 1 base and J by 7 bases, with 11 bases left in between. The germline V gene has CDR1 SGHDT and CDR2 YYEEEE. This CDR3 is 13 amino acids long. CDR3 DNA: TGTGCCAGCAGCTTGTTTAGCAGGGATGAAGCTTTCTTT. Amino acids: CASSLFSRDEAFF.

The gene calls are TRBV7-9 and TRBJ2-3; D might be TRBD1 (5 bases). The CDR3 has 14 residues. Germline V CDR1 and CDR2: SEHNR, FQNEAQ (reference sequence). The germline V and J ends were trimmed by 1 base and 4 bases, with 9 bases remaining between them. The CDR3 DNA sequence: TGTGCCAGCAGCTTAGTTGGGGCCGCAGATACGCAGTATTTT. Amino acids: CASSLVGAADTQYF.

CDR3 sequence reads: CASRSRAVQPQHF. The CDR3 DNA follows: TGTGCCAGCAGGAGTAGGGCTGTTCAGCCCCAGCATTTT. The chain couples TRBV2 to TRBJ1-5; D is ambiguous. The CDR3 is 13 amino acids. V lost 6 bases to trimming and J lost 6 bases, with 12 bases between them. Germline V gene lookup returns CDR1 SNHLY and CDR2 FYNNEI.

This clone was seen a few times. The rearrangement joins TRBV7-2 to TRBJ2-7; D unresolved. V dropped 6 bases and J dropped 0 bases, with 9 bases sitting between them. The CDR3 spans 13 residues. Germline V gives CDR1 SGHTA, CDR2 FQGNSA. CDR3 residues: CASSLGFSYEQYF. For the CDR3, the DNA is TGTGCCAGCAGTCTCGGCTTCTCCTACGAGCAGTACTTC. Using reference TRBV7-2 and TRBJ2-7 for the parts outside the CDR3, the full variable domain is GAGVSQSPSNKVTEKGKDVELRCDPISGHTALYWYRQSLGQGLEFLIYFQGNSAPDKSGLPSDRFSAERTGGSVSTLTIQRTQQEDSAVYLCASSLGFSYEQYFGPGTRLTVT.

This chain joins TRBV6-5 and TRBJ1-1; D is undetermined. V gave up 10 bases and J gave up 4 bases, with 16 bases separating them. Germline lookup yields CDR1 MNHEY and CDR2 SVGAGI. This CDR3 has 13 residues. Written as DNA, the CDR3 is TGTGCCACCTCTTGGCCGGGAGGCACTGAAGCTTTCTTT. It is translated as CATSWPGGTEAFF.

There are a few counts of this clone. The V call is TRBV10-3, the J call TRBJ2-7; no reliable D call. This CDR3 is 11 amino acids long. Germline assignment: CDR1 ENHRY and CDR2 SYGVKD. The V and J ends lost 3 bases and 3 bases respectively, with 3 bases between them. The CDR3 spells CAISDYYEQYF. Written as DNA, the CDR3 is TGTGCCATCAGTGATTACTACGAGCAGTACTTC.

This chain connects TRBV6-5 to TRBJ2-2; D call uncertain. Looked up from germline, CDR1 is MNHEY and CDR2 is SVGAGI. Deletions cut 2 bases from V and 6 bases from J, with 7 bases between. This CDR3 region has 13 residues. For the CDR3, the DNA is TGTGCCAGCAGTTACGTCCAGCCCGGGGAGCTGTTTTTT. It is translated as CASSYVQPGELFF.

The chain has TRBV7-2 and TRBJ1-1; 7 positions match TRBD1. The V gene end was trimmed by 4 bases and the J gene end by 3 bases; junction bases not matched to a gene: 14. This CDR3 spans 17 amino acids. Germline V gene lookup returns CDR1 SGHTA and CDR2 FQGNSA. The CDR3 reads CASSSAYPSRGDTEAFF. The CDR3 DNA reads as TGTGCCAGCAGCTCCGCCTACCCGTCCAGGGGGGACACTGAAGCTTTCTTT. The full variable domain, its missing parts supplied by reference TRBV7-2 and TRBJ1-1, is GAGVSQSPSNKVTEKGKDVELRCDPISGHTALYWYRQSLGQGLEFLIYFQGNSAPDKSGLPSDRFSAERTGGSVSTLTIQRTQQEDSAVYLCASSSAYPSRGDTEAFFGQGTRLTVV.

The CDR3 protein is CASTVLNSGGGEQYF. The DNA of the CDR3 is TGTGCCAGCACCGTACTTAATAGCGGGGGGGGTGAGCAGTACTTC. The V call is TRBV6-5, the J call TRBJ2-7; 11 bases agree with TRBD2. V trimming: 7 bases; J trimming: 7 bases; junction bases outside the gene matches: 12. Germline loops: CDR1 MNHEY, CDR2 SVGAGI. This CDR3 comprises 15 residues.

The CDR3 sequence is CASRGGAYEQYF. The CDR3 DNA reads TGTGCCAGCAGGGGGGGCGCCTACGAGCAGTACTTC. The chain has TRBV27 and TRBJ2-7, with D perhaps matching TRBD1 or TRBD2 (6 bases each). Germline values: CDR1 MNHEY, CDR2 SMNVEV (reference sequence). The CDR3 loop spans 12 amino acids. V lost 6 bases to trimming and J lost 2 bases, with 8 bases between them.

The count of this clone is one. The chain carries TRBV5-4 and TRBJ2-7; D may match TRBD1 or TRBD2 (5 bases each). Germline V gene data show CDR1 as SGHNT and CDR2 as YYREEE (reference sequence). This CDR3 region has 13 residues. V dropped 6 bases and J dropped 5 bases, with 15 bases sitting between them. CDR3 DNA sequence: TGTGCCAGCACCGCCAGCAGGGAGAACGAGCAGTACTTC. It specifies CASTASRENEQYF.

The genes are TRBV27 and TRBJ2-3; 12 positions match TRBD2. The trim removed 6 bases at V and 4 bases at J, leaving 11 bases unmatched. This CDR3 spans 17 amino acids. Germline V lookup: CDR1 MNHEY, CDR2 SMNVEV (reference sequence). CDR3 sequence: CASRARVGLAGSDTQYF. The CDR3 bases are TGTGCCAGCAGGGCCAGGGTCGGACTAGCGGGGTCAGATACGCAGTATTTT.

The chain is built from TRBV7-3 and TRBJ2-5; D is perhaps TRBD2 (5 bases). The CDR3 runs to 13 residues. From germline, CDR1 is SGHTA and CDR2 FQGTGA. V lost 3 bases and J lost 2, with 7 bases in between. The CDR3 here is CASSLGEQETQYF. CDR3 DNA: TGTGCCAGCAGCTTGGGAGAACAAGAGACCCAGTACTTC.

The chain carries TRBV7-2 and TRBJ2-7, with 8 bases aligning to TRBD1. The junction had 7 bases not matched to a gene; V was cut back by 5 bases and J by 4 bases. The CDR3 has 14 amino acids. The germline V gene has CDR1 SGHTA and CDR2 FQGNSA. The CDR3 DNA reads TGTGCCAGCAGCATCTACCGGGACAGGTACGAGCAGTACTTC. Its translation: CASSIYRDRYEQYF.